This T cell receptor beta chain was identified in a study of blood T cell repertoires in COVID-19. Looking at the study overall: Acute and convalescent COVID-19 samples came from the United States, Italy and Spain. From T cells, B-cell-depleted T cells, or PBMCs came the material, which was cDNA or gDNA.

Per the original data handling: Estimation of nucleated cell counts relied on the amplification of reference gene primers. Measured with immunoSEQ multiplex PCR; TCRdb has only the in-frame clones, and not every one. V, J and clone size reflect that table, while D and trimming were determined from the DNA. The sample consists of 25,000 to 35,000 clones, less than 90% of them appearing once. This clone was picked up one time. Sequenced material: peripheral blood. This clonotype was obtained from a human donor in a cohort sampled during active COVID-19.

The CDR3 is CASSPNGGSVAEYF. In DNA form, the CDR3 reads TGCGCCAGCAGCCCTAACGGGGGGTCCGTAGCGGAGTATTTT. The chain recombines TRBV5-1 with TRBJ2-3; 7 nucleotides agree with TRBD2. CDR1 and CDR2 from the germline V gene are SGHRS and YFSETQ. The J segment lost 13 bases and the V segment lost 4 bases, leaving 15 bases of the junction unmatched. This CDR3 is built from 14 residues.